Below are 28 T cell receptor beta chains sequenced from a single sample in a study of human T cells and chemical hapten exposure. TCRdb independently ran MiXCR on the RACE reads; one entry per CDR3 protein. Altogether about 140,000 distinct CDR3 sequences are present, approximately 12% being singletons, with the ten largest covering under 1.5%. Time point in this sample: patch test 2, 6 weeks after DPC sensitization. Treatment specified: therapeutic diphenylcyclopropenone sensitization with weekly scalp DPC. Specimen: whole blood, collected in connection with sensitization to the hapten diphenylcyclopropenone (DPC). The receptors come from a woman between 45 and 65 years old with alopecia areata. Some clones in this sample may be carry-over from other donors' samples.

This clonotype has ten or more counts. This chain joins TRBV12-3 or TRBV12-4 and TRBJ1-6; 10 nucleotides agree with TRBD1. V shed 3 bases and J 9 bases; nucleotides not matched to a gene: 8. The CDR3 runs to 16 residues. In DNA form, the CDR3 reads TGTGCCAGCAGTTTTTCCGGGACAGGGGTTGGTTCACCCCTCCACTTT. Its translation: CASSFSGTGVGSPLHF.

The chain uses TRBV11-2 and TRBJ2-3, with D perhaps matching TRBD1 or TRBD2 (5 bases each). This CDR3 region has 16 residues. Germline V lookup: CDR1 SGHAT, CDR2 FQNNGV. V dropped 8 bases and J dropped 2 bases, with 20 bases sitting between them. The CDR3 DNA is TGTGCCAGCCGAAGCATAGGGACGGCCCTCACAGATACGCAGTATTTT. Its protein is CASRSIGTALTDTQYF.

This rearrangement joins TRBV5-8 to TRBJ2-5; D possibly corresponds to TRBD2 (5 bases). This CDR3 has 13 residues. V was trimmed by 4 bases and J by 4 bases, leaving 11 bases between them. Germline CDR1 is SGHTS and CDR2 is YDEGEE. The CDR3 coding sequence is TGTGCCAGCAGCGGTCGTAGCGTAGAGACCCAGTACTTC. Its translation: CASSGRSVETQYF.

This clonotype has just a few counts. This chain uses TRBV7-2 with TRBJ2-2; possible D gene TRBD1, 7 bases. The V end was cut by 5 bases, the J end by 4 bases, with 17 bases between. Germline lookup yields CDR1 SGHTA and CDR2 FQGNSA. The CDR3 sequence is 16 residues long. In DNA form, the CDR3 reads TGTGCCAGCAGCCCCAGGGGGAGCGGGTTCACCGGGGAGCTGTTTTTT. Its translation: CASSPRGSGFTGELFF. The entire variable domain, with the rest obtained from reference TRBV7-2 and TRBJ2-2, is as follows: GAGVSQSPSNKVTEKGKDVELRCDPISGHTALYWYRQSLGQGLEFLIYFQGNSAPDKSGLPSDRFSAERTGGSVSTLTIQRTQQEDSAVYLCASSPRGSGFTGELFFGEGSRLTVL.

The chain carries TRBV28 and TRBJ1-4; D may be TRBD1 (5 bases). The CDR3 has 14 residues. V was clipped by 6 bases and J by 6 bases, with 14 bases between them. Germline V gene sequence: CDR1 MDHEN, CDR2 SYDVKM. CDR3 amino acids: CASRLRDTDEKLFF. Written as DNA, the CDR3 is TGTGCCAGCAGACTCAGGGATACCGATGAAAAACTGTTTTTT.

This rearrangement joins TRBV27 to TRBJ1-5; no reliable D call. The CDR3 has 16 amino acids. The V gene lost 0 bases and the J gene lost 0 bases, with 9 bases spanning the gap. Per germline, CDR1 MNHEY and CDR2 SMNVEV (reference sequence). CDR3 nucleotides: TGTGCCAGCAGTTTATCTAGGGCTTATAGCAATCAGCCCCAGCATTTT. Protein: CASSLSRAYSNQPQHF.

This clonotype was recorded a few times. The chain is built from TRBV7-2 and TRBJ2-3, with no clear D. CDR1 is SGHTA, CDR2 FQGNSA, per germline. The CDR3 spans 12 residues. Trimming pared 1 base from V and 4 bases from J, leaving 3 bases between. The CDR3 region is CASSLDADTQYF. The CDR3, as DNA: TGTGCCAGCAGCTTAGATGCAGATACGCAGTATTTT. Looking up the rest from reference TRBV7-2 and TRBJ2-3 gives the full variable domain: GAGVSQSPSNKVTEKGKDVELRCDPISGHTALYWYRQSLGQGLEFLIYFQGNSAPDKSGLPSDRFSAERTGGSVSTLTIQRTQQEDSAVYLCASSLDADTQYFGPGTRLTVL.

This clonotype was detected ten times or more. V gene TRBV20-1 combines with J gene TRBJ2-1; TRBD2 aligns across 8 bases. Germline V gene sequence: CDR1 DFQATT, CDR2 SNEGSKA (reference sequence). V shed 1 base and J 1 base; nucleotides not matched to a gene: 6. The CDR3 loop spans 16 amino acids. CDR3 region: CSARGPAGVSYNEQFF. The CDR3 DNA follows: TGCAGTGCTAGAGGCCCAGCGGGAGTATCCTACAATGAGCAGTTCTTC.

To note about this clonotype: A read error is possible here, since a much larger clone lies one base away. The chain has TRBV4-1 and TRBJ2-7, with D perhaps matching TRBD2 (5 bases). The CDR3 covers 16 residues. From germline, CDR1 is MGHRA and CDR2 YSYEKL. Written as DNA, the CDR3 is TGCGCCAGCATCCAAGATCAACTCCCGGGGAGCTACGAGCAGTACTTC. This encodes CASIQDQLPGSYEQYF.

Regarding this clonotype: A much larger clone lies a single base off, so this may be a read error. This chain uses TRBV20-1 with TRBJ2-5; perhaps TRBD2 as D (6 bases). CDR1 DFQATT and CDR2 SNEGSKA come from the germline V gene (reference sequence). The length of the CDR3 is 12 residues. The DNA of the CDR3 is TGCAGTGCGAGACTAGTCCAAGAGACCCATTACTTC. This translates into CSARLVQETHYF.

This clonotype was observed at least ten times. The V gene is TRBV7-9, the J gene TRBJ2-1; 8 bases map to TRBD2. The J segment lost 3 bases and the V segment lost 0 bases, leaving 13 bases of the junction unmatched. This CDR3 region has 19 residues. Germline loops: CDR1 SEHNR, CDR2 FQNEAQ (reference sequence). CDR3 region: CASSLASAGVDFFYNEQFF. Written as DNA, the CDR3 is TGTGCCAGCAGCTTAGCCTCAGCGGGAGTCGATTTCTTCTACAATGAGCAGTTCTTC.

This clonotype was seen many times. This rearrangement joins TRBV6-2 or TRBV6-3 to TRBJ2-2; D perhaps matches TRBD1 (5 bases). CDR3 length: 15 amino acids. Between the trimmed V and J ends, which lost 2 bases and 5 bases, there was a span of 12 bases. Germline CDR1 MNHEY, CDR2 SVGEGT. CDR3 nucleotides: TGTGCCAGCAGTTACGATCCCAGGGCAACCGGGGAGCTGTTTTTT. Its translation: CASSYDPRATGELFF.

This rearrangement joins TRBV20-1 to TRBJ1-5; possible D gene TRBD1, 5 bases. Trimming left V 6 bases short and J 3 bases short, with 15 bases between. This CDR3 has 14 amino acids. Per germline, CDR1 DFQATT and CDR2 SNEGSKA (reference sequence). The CDR3 coding sequence is TGCAGTGCCGGATGGGAGGGGCCCAATCAGCCCCAGCATTTT. Translation gives CSAGWEGPNQPQHF.

This clonotype was picked up many times. The chain uses TRBV7-2 and TRBJ2-3; 11 nucleotides align to TRBD2. V shed 5 bases, J shed 6 bases, and the junction held 7 bases outside the gene matches. Germline V gene lookup returns CDR1 SGHTA and CDR2 FQGNSA. The CDR3 contains 15 residues. CDR3 protein: CASSLGLAGGDTQYF. CDR3 DNA sequence: TGTGCCAGCAGCCTGGGGCTAGCGGGAGGTGATACGCAGTATTTT.

This clonotype has a count of ten or more. Relative to the germline gene, one junction end is altered; a read error may explain this. V usage is TRBV6-6 and J usage is TRBJ2-7, with D possibly TRBD1 on 5 matching bases. Germline CDR1 is MNHNY and CDR2 is SVGAGI (reference sequence). This CDR3 is built from 12 residues. The chain's CDR3 is CASSYSRTLPDF. The CDR3 coding sequence is TGTGCCAGCAGTTACTCGAGGACACTCCCGGACTTC.

This clonotype has a count of ten or more. In DNA, the CDR3 is TGCGCCAGCAGCCAAGGAGGGGGGAGAAGCACAGATACGCAGTATTTT. This encodes CASSQGGGRSTDTQYF. The rearrangement joins TRBV4-3 to TRBJ2-3; possibly TRBD1 or TRBD2 for D (6 bases each). This CDR3 spans 16 amino acids. Germline assignment: CDR1 LGHNA and CDR2 YSLEER. V lost 1 base, J lost 0 bases, and 11 bases lay in between.

This clonotype came up a few times. This rearrangement joins TRBV29-1 to TRBJ2-5; weak D call: TRBD1 (6 bases). V lost 5 bases, J lost 5 bases, and 9 bases lay in between. The CDR3 is 11 amino acids. Germline V CDR1 and CDR2: SQVTM, ANQGSEA. CDR3 amino acids: CSVTGLETQYF. The CDR3 coding sequence is TGCAGCGTTACAGGGCTGGAGACCCAGTACTTC.

This clonotype was seen at least ten times. This sequence joins TRBV10-1 and TRBJ2-7; either TRBD1 or TRBD2 may supply D (5 bases each). The V gene's germline CDR1 is WNHNN and CDR2 SYGVQD (reference sequence). The CDR3 runs to 12 residues. V was pared by 5 bases and J by 4 bases, with 9 bases between. Written as DNA, the CDR3 is TGCGCCAGCAGTCGGGACGGTTACGAGCAGTACTTC. Residues: CASSRDGYEQYF.

The sample holds a few counts of this clonotype. The chain is built from TRBV7-2 and TRBJ2-5; 16 bases agree with TRBD2. Trimming removed 6 bases from V and 4 bases from J; junction bases left unmatched: 8. The CDR3 consists of 17 residues. The V gene's germline CDR1 is SGHTA and CDR2 FQGNSA. The CDR3 loop reads CASSPGTSGRGIETQYF. The CDR3, as DNA: TGTGCCAGCAGTCCCGGGACTAGCGGGAGGGGGATAGAGACCCAGTACTTC.

This clonotype was observed a handful of times. V usage is TRBV30 and J usage is TRBJ2-1; 9 bases are a match to TRBD2. V lost 3 bases to trimming and J lost 8 bases; unmatched junction nucleotides: 5. The CDR3 has 13 amino acids. Germline V gene lookup returns CDR1 GTSNPN and CDR2 SVGIG (reference sequence). Written as DNA, the CDR3 is TGTGCCTGGAGGCCTAGCGGGACCTATGAGCAGTTCTTC. Residues: CAWRPSGTYEQFF.

This clonotype has only a few counts. The chain carries TRBV20-1 and TRBJ2-7; 10 bases match TRBD2. Looked up from germline, CDR1 is DFQATT and CDR2 is SNEGSKA (reference sequence). The CDR3 is 13 residues long. V was clipped by 6 bases and J by 4 bases; unmatched bases: 6. The DNA of the CDR3 is TGCAGTGCAAATCTAGCGGGAGTGTACGAGCAGTACTTC. It specifies CSANLAGVYEQYF.

This clonotype showed up many times. DNA of the CDR3: TGTGCCACCAGCCCTCGACAGGGGGGGAATGAGCAGTACTTC. Translated, it gives CATSPRQGGNEQYF. V is TRBV24-1 and J is TRBJ2-7, with 9 bases aligning to TRBD1. Germline trimming cut 7 bases from V and 7 bases from J; bases unmatched to any gene: 10. There are 14 residues in the CDR3. Looked up from germline, CDR1 is KGHDR and CDR2 is SFDVKD.

The table lists this clonotype with a few counts. This rearrangement joins TRBV7-3 to TRBJ2-1; D gene uncertain. The germline gives CDR1 SGHTA, CDR2 FQGTGA. The CDR3 consists of 12 residues. Trimming shortened V by 5 bases and J by 7 bases, and 9 bases separated the two germline ends. DNA of the CDR3: TGTGCCAGCAGCCTGACTTTAAATGAGCAGTTCTTC. It specifies CASSLTLNEQFF.

This clonotype was found many times. J is TRBJ1-2 and V is TRBV19; no reliable D call. The germline CDR1 and CDR2 sequences are LNHDA and SQIVND (reference sequence). Trimming left V 5 bases short and J 7 bases short, with 8 bases between. The CDR3 totals 11 residues. The CDR3: CASSEGGGYTF. The CDR3 region has the DNA TGTGCCAGTAGTGAGGGAGGTGGCTACACCTTC. Variable domain in full (rest from reference TRBV19 and TRBJ1-2): DGGITQSPKYLFRKEGQNVTLSCEQNLNHDAMYWYRQDPGQGLRLIYYSQIVNDFQKGDIAEGYSVSREKKESFPLTVTSAQKNPTAFYLCASSEGGGYTFGSGTRLTVV.

This sequence joins TRBV6-5 and TRBJ1-6; tentative D call: TRBD1 (5 bases). This CDR3 region has 15 residues. Between the trimmed V and J ends, which lost 8 bases and 10 bases, there was a span of 21 bases. CDR1 and CDR2 from the germline V gene are MNHEY and SVGAGI. This CDR3 is CASGRIMGVDSPLHF. The CDR3 DNA follows: TGTGCCAGCGGGAGGATAATGGGGGTTGACTCACCCCTCCACTTT.

There are a few counts of this clonotype. The CDR3 loop is CASSLPLASYNEQFF. CDR3 sequence (DNA): TGTGCCAGCAGCTTACCCCTAGCGAGCTACAATGAGCAGTTCTTC. V gene TRBV11-3 combines with J gene TRBJ2-1; TRBD2 is a possible D gene (6 bases). Germline CDR1 is SGHNT and CDR2 is YENEEA. Trimming stripped 2 bases from V and 3 bases from J, with 11 bases between. The CDR3 is made up of 15 amino acids.

CDR3 sequence: CASSGTRYNEQFF. The CDR3 region has the DNA TGTGCCAGCAGCGGGACTAGGTACAATGAGCAGTTCTTC. This chain uses TRBV11-2 with TRBJ2-1, with TRBD2 identical over 8 bases. Germline values: CDR1 SGHAT, CDR2 FQNNGV. The CDR3 sequence is 13 residues long. With V trimmed by 5 bases and J by 4 bases, 1 base remained unmatched.

This clonotype was seen ten or more times. The chain couples TRBV9 to TRBJ2-5; TRBD1 agrees at 9 bases. This CDR3 has 13 residues. Germline V lookup: CDR1 SGDLS, CDR2 YYNGEE. V lost 3 bases to trimming and J lost 4 bases; unmatched junction nucleotides: 1. CDR3 DNA sequence: TGTGCCAGCAGCGGGGGACAGGGAGAGACCCAGTACTTC. This translates into CASSGGQGETQYF.